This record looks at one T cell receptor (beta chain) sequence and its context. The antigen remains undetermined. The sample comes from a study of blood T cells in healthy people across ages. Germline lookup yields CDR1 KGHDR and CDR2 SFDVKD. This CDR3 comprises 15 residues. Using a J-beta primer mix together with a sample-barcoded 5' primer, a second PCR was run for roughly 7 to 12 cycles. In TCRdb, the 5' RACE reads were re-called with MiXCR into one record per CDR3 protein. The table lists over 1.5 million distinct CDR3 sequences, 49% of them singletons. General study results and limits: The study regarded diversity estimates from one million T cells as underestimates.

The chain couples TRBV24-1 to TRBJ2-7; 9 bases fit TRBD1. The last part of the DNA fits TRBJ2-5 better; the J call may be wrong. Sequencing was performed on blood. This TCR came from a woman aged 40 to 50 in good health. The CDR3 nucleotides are TGTGCCACCAGTTCCGTGGGACAGGGAGGAGAGACCCAGTACTTC. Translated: CATSSVGQGGETQYF.